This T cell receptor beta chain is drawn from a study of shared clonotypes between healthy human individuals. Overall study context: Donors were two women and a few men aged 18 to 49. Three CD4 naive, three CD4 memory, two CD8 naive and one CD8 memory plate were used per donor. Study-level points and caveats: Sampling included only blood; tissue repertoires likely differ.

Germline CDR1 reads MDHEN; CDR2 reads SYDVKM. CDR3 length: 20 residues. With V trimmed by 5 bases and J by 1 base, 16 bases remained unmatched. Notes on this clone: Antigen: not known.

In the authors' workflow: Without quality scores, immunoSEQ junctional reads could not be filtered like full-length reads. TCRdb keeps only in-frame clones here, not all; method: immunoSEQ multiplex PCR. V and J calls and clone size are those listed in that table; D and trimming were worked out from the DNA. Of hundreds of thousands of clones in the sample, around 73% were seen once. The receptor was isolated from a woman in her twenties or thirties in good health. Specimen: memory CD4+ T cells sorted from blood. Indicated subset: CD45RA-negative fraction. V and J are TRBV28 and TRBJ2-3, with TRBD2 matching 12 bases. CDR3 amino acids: CASSPQFPLGLAGRTDTQYF. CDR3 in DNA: TGTGCCAGCAGTCCACAATTCCCACTTGGACTAGCGGGACGCACAGATACGCAGTATTTT.